This TCR beta chain was sequenced in a study of T cells in Graves' hyperthyroidism and ophthalmopathy. Patients having uncontrolled infection, another autoimmune disease, pregnancy or lactation were not included. TCR beta CDR3 regions were amplified from RNA transcripts. TCR CDR3 regions were first amplified by RT-PCR with HTBI primers. MiXCR was run by TCRdb on the multiplex PCR reads, yielding one entry per CDR3 protein. The repertoire includes 250,000 to 350,000 distinct CDR3 sequences, 16% of them detected once, and roughly a third sits in the top ten. Per the germline V gene, CDR1 is LGHDT and CDR2 is YNNKEL (reference sequence). The V gene lost 1 base and the J gene lost 5 bases, with 14 bases spanning the gap. This CDR3 is 15 amino acids long. This clonotype was counted ten times or more.

The clonotype originates from a man under 40 with Graves' hyperthyroidism. J is TRBJ1-1 and V is TRBV3-1; no clear D gene. Source material: blood. CDR3 coding DNA: TGTGCCAGCAGCCAAGGACTTGGGTTAGGAACTGAAGCTTTCTTT. Its translation is CASSQGLGLGTEAFF.